A selection of T cell receptor beta chains follows, all from one sample in a study of PD-L1 blockade in urothelial cancer. Assay used: immunoSEQ multiplex PCR; TCRdb lists only in-frame clones, some missing. Here the sample spans 90,000 or so clones, roughly 89% being singletons. The sample in question was PBMCs, obtained around atezolizumab (anti-PD-L1) treatment. The receptor set was obtained from a man between 60 and 75 years old with urothelial cancer. The CDR3 runs from the conserved cysteine through the conserved F or W. Each record gives: CDR3 DNA, CDR3 protein, V gene, D gene, CDR3 length, J gene, clone size. D genes are given only for firm matches. Rows give clone size only sometimes, using once, few, many, or a class for an expanded clone.

DNA: TGTGCCAGCAGTCAGTCGACTGGGAGGAGGTACTATGGCTACACCTTC
CDR3: CASSQSTGRRYYGYTF
V: TRBV5-4
D: -
length: 16
J: TRBJ1-2
size: -

DNA: TGTGCCAGCAAATCCCCTCCAGGGAATTCACCCCTCCACTTT
CDR3: CASKSPPGNSPLHF
V: TRBV6-1
D: -
length: 14
J: TRBJ1-6
size: few

DNA: TGTGCCAGCAGTAAGCGGTGGGGAACTGAAGCTTTCTTT
CDR3: CASSKRWGTEAFF
V: TRBV6-5
D: -
length: 13
J: TRBJ1-1
size: -

DNA: TGTGCCAGCAGCCCCCAACCCGGACAGGGGGTGGGTAACACCATATATTTT
CDR3: CASSPQPGQGVGNTIYF
V: TRBV7-2
D: TRBD1
length: 17
J: TRBJ1-3
size: -

DNA: TGCGCCAGCAGCTTGGGACAGGGAAACGAGCAGTACTTC
CDR3: CASSLGQGNEQYF
V: TRBV5-1
D: TRBD1
length: 13
J: TRBJ2-7
size: -

DNA: TGTGCCAGCAGCTCACAATTACTAGCGGGAGACACCGGGGAGCTGTTTTTT
CDR3: CASSSQLLAGDTGELFF
V: TRBV7-2
D: TRBD2
length: 17
J: TRBJ2-2
size: once

DNA: TGCAGTACAGGGGCGGCCGGGGAGCTGTTTTTT
CDR3: CSTGAAGELFF
V: TRBV20-1
D: TRBD1
length: 11
J: TRBJ2-2
size: -

DNA: TGCAGCGTCTCCGGGACAGGGGACCAGCCCCAGCATTTT
CDR3: CSVSGTGDQPQHF
V: TRBV29-1
D: TRBD1
length: 13
J: TRBJ1-5
size: few

DNA: TGTGCCAGCAGTGTCCCCGGGACAGGGGGCAGAGATACGCAGTATTTT
CDR3: CASSVPGTGGRDTQYF
V: TRBV27
D: TRBD1
length: 16
J: TRBJ2-3
size: once

DNA: TGTGCCAGCAGTACAGGGGGACCTAATGAAAAACTGTTTTTT
CDR3: CASSTGGPNEKLFF
V: TRBV28
D: TRBD1
length: 14
J: TRBJ1-4
size: -

DNA: TGTGCCAGCAGCTACCCCGGGACTAGCGATACGCAGTATTTT
CDR3: CASSYPGTSDTQYF
V: TRBV7-2
D: TRBD2
length: 14
J: TRBJ2-3
size: -

DNA: TGTGCCAGCTCACCACCGGGACATAAAAATGAAAAACTGTTTTTT
CDR3: CASSPPGHKNEKLFF
V: TRBV18
D: -
length: 15
J: TRBJ1-4
size: -

DNA: TGTGCCAGCAGCCGAGGGGGGGGCGGGAGCGTACAAGAGACCCAGTACTTC
CDR3: CASSRGGGGSVQETQYF
V: TRBV7-2
D: -
length: 17
J: TRBJ2-5
size: once

DNA: TGTGCCAGCAGCTTAGGCCTAGACAATGAGCAGTTCTTC
CDR3: CASSLGLDNEQFF
V: TRBV11-2
D: -
length: 13
J: TRBJ2-1
size: -

DNA: TGCGCCAGCAGCGGCGGGACTAGCGGGGGGGACTACAATGAGCAGTTCTTC
CDR3: CASSGGTSGGDYNEQFF
V: TRBV5-1
D: TRBD2
length: 17
J: TRBJ2-1
size: -

DNA: TGCGCCAGCAGCTTGGACAGGGAGGGCTACACCTTC
CDR3: CASSLDREGYTF
V: TRBV5-1
D: -
length: 12
J: TRBJ1-2
size: -

DNA: TGTGCCTGGAGTGTAGGCCTCCAAGAGGCCCAGTACTTC
CDR3: CAWSVGLQEAQYF
V: TRBV30
D: -
length: 13
J: TRBJ2-5
size: -

DNA: TGTGCCAGCAGCTTAGGAGGGGGGGGCGGGGGCTACGAGCAGTACTTC
CDR3: CASSLGGGGGGYEQYF
V: TRBV7-6
D: -
length: 16
J: TRBJ2-7
size: -

DNA: TGCGCCAGCAGCTTGGTAGCGGGAGAGCATTACAATGAGCAGTTCTTC
CDR3: CASSLVAGEHYNEQFF
V: TRBV5-1
D: TRBD2
length: 16
J: TRBJ2-1
size: -

DNA: TGTGCCAGCAGCTCAAGCCGAACAGGGGGTCCTGGTTCCTACGAGCAGTACTTC
CDR3: CASSSSRTGGPGSYEQYF
V: TRBV5-4
D: TRBD1
length: 18
J: TRBJ2-7
size: -

DNA: TGTGCCAGCAGTTACACCGGACGGGGAACCTTC
CDR3: CASSYTGRGTF
V: TRBV6-5
D: -
length: 11
J: TRBJ1-2
size: -

DNA: TGTGCCAGCAGTCCCGACAGGGCGAATCAGCCCCAGCATTTT
CDR3: CASSPDRANQPQHF
V: TRBV6-5
D: TRBD1
length: 14
J: TRBJ1-5
size: once

DNA: TGTGCCAGCAGCCCAGAGGGAACTAGCGGGGTGATCAATGAGCAGTTCTTC
CDR3: CASSPEGTSGVINEQFF
V: TRBV7-9
D: TRBD2
length: 17
J: TRBJ2-1
size: -

DNA: TGTGCCATCAGTGAGTCAGGACGGAGGCTAGCCAAAAACATTCAGTACTTC
CDR3: CAISESGRRLAKNIQYF
V: TRBV10-3
D: -
length: 17
J: TRBJ2-4
size: -

DNA: TGTGCCAGCTCACCCGGGTACGAGCAGTACTTC
CDR3: CASSPGYEQYF
V: TRBV18
D: -
length: 11
J: TRBJ2-7
size: -

DNA: TGCGCCAGCAGCTTGGAAGGGGCAACCTATGGCTACACCTTC
CDR3: CASSLEGATYGYTF
V: TRBV5-1
D: -
length: 14
J: TRBJ1-2
size: -

DNA: TGTGCCAGCAGAAAAGAGGTAATCGGCACTGAAGCTTTCTTT
CDR3: CASRKEVIGTEAFF
V: TRBV7-9
D: -
length: 14
J: TRBJ1-1
size: -

DNA: TGTGCCAGTAGTTTTGGAGGGACAGGGTTTGGAGATACGCAGTATTTT
CDR3: CASSFGGTGFGDTQYF
V: TRBV19
D: TRBD1
length: 16
J: TRBJ2-3
size: -

DNA: TGTGCCAGCAGCTCGGGGCAGGGGGAGACCGGGGAGCTGTTTTTT
CDR3: CASSSGQGETGELFF
V: TRBV7-7
D: TRBD1
length: 15
J: TRBJ2-2
size: few

DNA: TGCGCCAGCAGCCAAGAAGGACCGGGGGGGGCCAACGTCCTGACTTTC
CDR3: CASSQEGPGGANVLTF
V: TRBV4-3
D: -
length: 16
J: TRBJ2-6
size: -

DNA: TGTGCCAGCAGCTACGACAGGGTGGGGTTAGGTGGCTACACCTTC
CDR3: CASSYDRVGLGGYTF
V: TRBV7-2
D: TRBD1
length: 15
J: TRBJ1-2
size: -

DNA: TGTGCCAGCAGCGCCTGGGGGGGTTCTGGAAACACCATATATTTT
CDR3: CASSAWGGSGNTIYF
V: TRBV5-4
D: -
length: 15
J: TRBJ1-3
size: -

DNA: TGCGCCAGCAGCTTGATAGCATTGAACACTGAAGCTTTCTTT
CDR3: CASSLIALNTEAFF
V: TRBV5-1
D: -
length: 14
J: TRBJ1-1
size: once

DNA: TGTGCCTGGGGTAGCGCTGGGGCCAACGTCCTGACTTTC
CDR3: CAWGSAGANVLTF
V: TRBV30
D: -
length: 13
J: TRBJ2-6
size: -

DNA: TGCGCCAGCGGGGGACAGGTAGATGGCTACACCTTC
CDR3: CASGGQVDGYTF
V: TRBV5-1
D: TRBD1
length: 12
J: TRBJ1-2
size: -

DNA: TGTGCCAGCAGCCCCAGCTCTTATAGGGAGGGCAACAATGAGCAGTTCTTC
CDR3: CASSPSSYREGNNEQFF
V: TRBV11-2
D: TRBD2
length: 17
J: TRBJ2-1
size: -

DNA: TGTGCCAGCAGCCCCGTTAGCGGGGGAAACAATGAGCAGTTCTTC
CDR3: CASSPVSGGNNEQFF
V: TRBV7-9
D: TRBD2
length: 15
J: TRBJ2-1
size: -

DNA: TGCGCCAGCAGCTTAGCACTCGCGTCCGGGGAGCTGTTTTTT
CDR3: CASSLALASGELFF
V: TRBV5-1
D: -
length: 14
J: TRBJ2-2
size: -

DNA: TGTGCCAGCAGTGAATCATCGGGGAAAAGCACAGATACGCAGTATTTT
CDR3: CASSESSGKSTDTQYF
V: TRBV25-1
D: -
length: 16
J: TRBJ2-3
size: -

DNA: TGTGCCAGTAGTACTAGCGGGATCGGGGAGACCCAGTACTTC
CDR3: CASSTSGIGETQYF
V: TRBV19
D: TRBD2
length: 14
J: TRBJ2-5
size: once

DNA: TGTGCCAGCTCGCTCCATAGGAACACTGAAGCTTTCTTT
CDR3: CASSLHRNTEAFF
V: TRBV18
D: -
length: 13
J: TRBJ1-1
size: few

DNA: TGCGCCAGCAGCTTGGCAGGCCAGGGACTAGAGACCCAGTACTTC
CDR3: CASSLAGQGLETQYF
V: TRBV5-1
D: -
length: 15
J: TRBJ2-5
size: -

DNA: TGTGCCATACAACCGGGACTAGCATCCGATACGCAGTATTTT
CDR3: CAIQPGLASDTQYF
V: TRBV10-3
D: TRBD2
length: 14
J: TRBJ2-3
size: -

DNA: TGTGCCAGCAGTGAATTTGCTAGCGGCTTGGGGGAGCAGTACTTC
CDR3: CASSEFASGLGEQYF
V: TRBV2
D: TRBD2
length: 15
J: TRBJ2-7
size: -

DNA: TGCAGCGTGGGCCTAGCGGGACGGACCGGGGAGCTGTTTTTT
CDR3: CSVGLAGRTGELFF
V: TRBV29-1
D: TRBD2
length: 14
J: TRBJ2-2
size: -

DNA: TGTGCCAGCAGTTGGGACTGGGGCTCCTACAATGAGCAGTTCTTC
CDR3: CASSWDWGSYNEQFF
V: TRBV5-6
D: -
length: 15
J: TRBJ2-1
size: once

DNA: TGCGCCAGCGCCCGGACAGGGGGCGCTTTGGGCTATGGCTACACCTTC
CDR3: CASARTGGALGYGYTF
V: TRBV5-1
D: TRBD1
length: 16
J: TRBJ1-2
size: -

DNA: TGCGCCAGCAGCTTACAGGGGGCGGGCACCGAAAAACTGTTTTTT
CDR3: CASSLQGAGTEKLFF
V: TRBV5-1
D: TRBD1
length: 15
J: TRBJ1-4
size: -

DNA: TGTGCCAGCAGCCAAGTTAGCGGGAGGACTGAGTACAATGAGCAGTTCTTC
CDR3: CASSQVSGRTEYNEQFF
V: TRBV4-2
D: TRBD2
length: 17
J: TRBJ2-1
size: -